The entry below describes one T cell receptor (beta chain). V lost 4 bases and J lost 3; bases outside the gene matches: 7. Germline CDR1 reads SGHRS; CDR2 reads YFSETQ. CDR3 length: 15 amino acids. Original analysis: Scientists estimated how many nucleated cells there were by amplifying reference gene primers. TCRdb's table, derived via immunoSEQ multiplex PCR, lists solely in-frame clones and lacks some. The V and J calls and clone size are taken from that table; D and trimming were inferred from the DNA. Among 200,000 to 300,000 clones listed, 87% were seen once. The sample belongs to a study of blood T cell repertoires in COVID-19. Looking at the study overall: Researchers got acute and convalescent COVID-19 samples from the United States, Italy and Spain. The cDNA or gDNA used as material had been derived from T cells, B-cell-depleted T cells, or PBMCs.

The clonotype originates from a woman aged 40-49 years who had recovered from COVID-19. The chain employs TRBV5-1 and TRBJ2-3, with TRBD1 matching over 8 bases. The source material was peripheral blood. For the CDR3, the DNA is TGCGCCAGCAGCCTCTGGACAGGGCGAACAGATACGCAGTATTTT. Residues: CASSLWTGRTDTQYF. The variable domain in full, with the rest retrieved from reference TRBV5-1 and TRBJ2-3, is KAGVTQTPRYLIKTRGQQVTLSCSPISGHRSVSWYQQTPGQGLQFLFEYFSETQRNKGNFPGRFSGRQFSNSRSEMNVSTLELGDSALYLCASSLWTGRTDTQYFGPGTRLTVL.